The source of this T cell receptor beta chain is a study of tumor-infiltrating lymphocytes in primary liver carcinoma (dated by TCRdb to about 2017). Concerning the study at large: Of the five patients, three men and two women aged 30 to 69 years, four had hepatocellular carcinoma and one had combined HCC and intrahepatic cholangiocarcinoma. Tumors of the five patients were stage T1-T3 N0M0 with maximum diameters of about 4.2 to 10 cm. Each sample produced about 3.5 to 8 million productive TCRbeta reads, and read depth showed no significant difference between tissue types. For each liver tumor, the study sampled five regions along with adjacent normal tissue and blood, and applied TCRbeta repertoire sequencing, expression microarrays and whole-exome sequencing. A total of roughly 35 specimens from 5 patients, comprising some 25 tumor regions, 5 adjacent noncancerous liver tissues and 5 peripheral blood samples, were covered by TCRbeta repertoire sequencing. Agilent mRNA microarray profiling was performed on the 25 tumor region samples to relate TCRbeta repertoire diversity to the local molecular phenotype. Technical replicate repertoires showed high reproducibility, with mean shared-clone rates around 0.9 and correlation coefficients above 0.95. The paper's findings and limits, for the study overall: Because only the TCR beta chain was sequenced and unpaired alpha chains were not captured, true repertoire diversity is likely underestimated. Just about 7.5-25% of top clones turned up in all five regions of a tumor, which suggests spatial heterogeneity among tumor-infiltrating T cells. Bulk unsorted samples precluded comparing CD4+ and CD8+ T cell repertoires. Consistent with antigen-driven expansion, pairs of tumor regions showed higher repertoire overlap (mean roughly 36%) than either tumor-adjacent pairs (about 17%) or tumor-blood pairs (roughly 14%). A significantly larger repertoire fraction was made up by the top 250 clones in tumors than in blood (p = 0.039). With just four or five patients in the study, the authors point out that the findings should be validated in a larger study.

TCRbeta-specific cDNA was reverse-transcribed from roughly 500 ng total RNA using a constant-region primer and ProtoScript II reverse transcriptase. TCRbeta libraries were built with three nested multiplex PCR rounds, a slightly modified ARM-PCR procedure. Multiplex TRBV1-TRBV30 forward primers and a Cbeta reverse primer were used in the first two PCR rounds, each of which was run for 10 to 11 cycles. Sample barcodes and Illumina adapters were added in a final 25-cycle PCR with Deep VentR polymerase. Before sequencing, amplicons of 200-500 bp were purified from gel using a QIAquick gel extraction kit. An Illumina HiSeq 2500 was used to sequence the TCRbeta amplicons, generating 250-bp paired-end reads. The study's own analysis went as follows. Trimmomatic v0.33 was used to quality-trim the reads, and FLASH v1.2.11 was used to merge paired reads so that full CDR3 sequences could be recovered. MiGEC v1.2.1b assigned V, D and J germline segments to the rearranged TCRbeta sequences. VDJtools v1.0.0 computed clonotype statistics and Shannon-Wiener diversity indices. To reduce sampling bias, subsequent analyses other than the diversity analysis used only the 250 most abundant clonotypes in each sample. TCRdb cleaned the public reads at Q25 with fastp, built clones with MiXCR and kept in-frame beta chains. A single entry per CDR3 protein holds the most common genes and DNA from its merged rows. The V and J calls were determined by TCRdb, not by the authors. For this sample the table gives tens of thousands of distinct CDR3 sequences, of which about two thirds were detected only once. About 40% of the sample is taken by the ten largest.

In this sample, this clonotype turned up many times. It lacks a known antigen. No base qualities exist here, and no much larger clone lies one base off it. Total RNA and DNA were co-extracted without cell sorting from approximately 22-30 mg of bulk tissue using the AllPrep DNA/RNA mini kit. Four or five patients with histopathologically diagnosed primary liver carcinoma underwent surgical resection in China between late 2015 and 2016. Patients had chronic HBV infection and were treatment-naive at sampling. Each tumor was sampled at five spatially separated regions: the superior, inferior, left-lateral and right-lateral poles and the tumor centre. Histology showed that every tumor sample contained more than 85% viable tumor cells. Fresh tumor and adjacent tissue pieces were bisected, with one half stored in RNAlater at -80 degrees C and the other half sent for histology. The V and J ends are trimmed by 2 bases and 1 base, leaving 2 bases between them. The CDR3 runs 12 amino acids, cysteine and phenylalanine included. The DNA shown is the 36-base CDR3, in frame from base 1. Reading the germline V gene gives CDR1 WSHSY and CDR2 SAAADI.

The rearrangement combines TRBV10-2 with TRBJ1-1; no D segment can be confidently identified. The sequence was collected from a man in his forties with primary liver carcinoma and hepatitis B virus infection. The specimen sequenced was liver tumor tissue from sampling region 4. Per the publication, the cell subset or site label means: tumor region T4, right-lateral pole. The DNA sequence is TGCGCCAGCAGTGAGGCGAACACTGAAGCTTTCTTT. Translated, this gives CASSEANTEAFF.